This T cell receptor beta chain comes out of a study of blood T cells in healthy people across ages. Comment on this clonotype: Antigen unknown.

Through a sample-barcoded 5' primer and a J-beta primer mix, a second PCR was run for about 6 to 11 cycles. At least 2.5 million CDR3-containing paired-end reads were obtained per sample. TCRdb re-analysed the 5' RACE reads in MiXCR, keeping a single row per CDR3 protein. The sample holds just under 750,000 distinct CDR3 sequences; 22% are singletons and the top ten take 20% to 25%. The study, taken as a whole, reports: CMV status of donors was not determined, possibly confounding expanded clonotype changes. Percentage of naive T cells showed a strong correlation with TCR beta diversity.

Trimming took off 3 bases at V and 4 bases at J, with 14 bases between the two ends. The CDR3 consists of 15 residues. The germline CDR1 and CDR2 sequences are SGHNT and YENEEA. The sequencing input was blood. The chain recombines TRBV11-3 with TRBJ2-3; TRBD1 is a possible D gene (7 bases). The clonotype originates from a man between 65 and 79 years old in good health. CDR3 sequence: CASSFGGGPPDTQYF. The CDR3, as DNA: TGTGCCAGCAGCTTTGGAGGGGGCCCCCCAGATACGCAGTATTTT.